The subject of this entry is one T cell receptor beta chain. Its cognate antigen has yet to be identified. Base qualities are missing; no much larger clone stands one base away. The library was produced with the immunoSEQ multiplex PCR assay. TCRdb re-hosts the immuneACCESS table, in-frame sequences only. Its copies lack some clones; in the studies checked, an unresolved V gene accounts for under half of them, and the cause for the rest is not known. Present in this sample are some 94,000 clones, around 90% of which were seen just once. The top ten constitute approximately 1.4% of the sample. This sample was included in a study of T cell changes during pregnancy in multiple sclerosis (dated by TCRdb to the late 2010s). With regard to the full study: The study examined how the T cell repertoire changed over the course of pregnancy in women with multiple sclerosis.

This clonotype was obtained from a female donor with multiple sclerosis, enrolled in a pregnancy study. Here the sequenced sample was peripheral blood, taken in the first trimester of pregnancy.

In nucleotide form, the sequence is TGTGCCAGCAAGGTCGTGGGCGTCGACTATGGCTACACCTTC. Its protein is CASKVVGVDYGYTF. The chain is assembled from TRBV19 and TRBJ1-2; no D gene call is confident. CDR1 and CDR2, per the germline V gene (reference sequence), are LNHDA and SQIVND. From the cysteine up to the phenylalanine, the CDR3 has a length of 14 residues. The sequence is cut down to CDR3 DNA, 42 bases in frame from base 1. V drops 9 bases and J drops 3 bases, leaving 17 bases in between.